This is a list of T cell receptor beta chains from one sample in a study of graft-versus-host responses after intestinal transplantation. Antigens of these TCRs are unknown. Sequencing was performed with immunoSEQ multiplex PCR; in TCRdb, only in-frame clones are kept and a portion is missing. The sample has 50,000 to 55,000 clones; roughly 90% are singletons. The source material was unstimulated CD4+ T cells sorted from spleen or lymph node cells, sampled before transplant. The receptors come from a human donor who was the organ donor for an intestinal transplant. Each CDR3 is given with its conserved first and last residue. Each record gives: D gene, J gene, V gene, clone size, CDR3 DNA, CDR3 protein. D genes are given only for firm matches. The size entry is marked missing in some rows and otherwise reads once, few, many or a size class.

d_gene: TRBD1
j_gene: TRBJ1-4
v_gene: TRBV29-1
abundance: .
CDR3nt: TGCAGCGTTCAAGGACAGGGGGCTTATAATGAAAAACTGTTTTTT
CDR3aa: CSVQGQGAYNEKLFF

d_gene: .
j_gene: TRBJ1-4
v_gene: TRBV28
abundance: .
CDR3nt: TGTGCCAGCAGTTACCCCAGGGATAATGAAAAACTGTTTTTT
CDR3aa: CASSYPRDNEKLFF

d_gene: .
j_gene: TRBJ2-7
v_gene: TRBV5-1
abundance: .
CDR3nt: TGCGCCAGCAGCTTGTTGGGGGCAAACGAGCAGTACTTC
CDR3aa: CASSLLGANEQYF

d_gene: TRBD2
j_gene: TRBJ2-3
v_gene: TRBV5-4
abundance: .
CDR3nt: TGTGCCAGCAGCTTAGGAATAGCGGGAGGCGGGAGCACAGATACGCAGTATTTT
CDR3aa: CASSLGIAGGGSTDTQYF

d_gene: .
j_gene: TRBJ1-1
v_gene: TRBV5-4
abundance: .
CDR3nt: TGTGCCAGCAGCTCCGGGAGGGGGGATTCTGGTGAAGCTTTCTTT
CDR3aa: CASSSGRGDSGEAFF

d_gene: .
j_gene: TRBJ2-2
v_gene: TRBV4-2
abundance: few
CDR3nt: TGTGCCAGCAGCCAAGTACTAGGCGATTTCACCGGGGAGCTGTTTTTT
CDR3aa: CASSQVLGDFTGELFF

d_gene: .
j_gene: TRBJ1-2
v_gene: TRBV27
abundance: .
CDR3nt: TGTGCCAGCACATCAGGGGCGGCTACTAACTATGGCTACACCTTC
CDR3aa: CASTSGAATNYGYTF

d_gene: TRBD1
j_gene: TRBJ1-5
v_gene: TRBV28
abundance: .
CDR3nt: TGTGCCAGCAGCCTAGGACAGGGGGCGGTTTTGGGTCAGCCCCAGCATTTT
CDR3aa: CASSLGQGAVLGQPQHF

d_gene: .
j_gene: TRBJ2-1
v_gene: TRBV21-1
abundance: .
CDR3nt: TGTGCCAGAAGGAGCTCCTACAATGAGCAGTTCTTC
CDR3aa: CARRSSYNEQFF

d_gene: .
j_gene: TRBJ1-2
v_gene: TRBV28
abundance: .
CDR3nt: TGTGCCAGCAGTTTAACTGAGCGCTATGGCTACACCTTC
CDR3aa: CASSLTERYGYTF

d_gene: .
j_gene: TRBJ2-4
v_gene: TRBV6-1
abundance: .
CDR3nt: TGTGCCAGCGTAGGAGAACTAGCCAAAAACATTCAGTACTTC
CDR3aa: CASVGELAKNIQYF

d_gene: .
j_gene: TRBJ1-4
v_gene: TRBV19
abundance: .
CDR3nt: TGTGCCAGTAGACGGGGTTCTAATGAAAAACTGTTTTTT
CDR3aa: CASRRGSNEKLFF

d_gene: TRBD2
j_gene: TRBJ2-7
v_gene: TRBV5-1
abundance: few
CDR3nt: TGCGCCAGCAGCCAAACTAGCGGGACCTACGAGCAGTACTTC
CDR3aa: CASSQTSGTYEQYF

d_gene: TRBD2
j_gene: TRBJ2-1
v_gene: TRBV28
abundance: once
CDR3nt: TGTGCCAGCTATACTGCGAGGACTAGCGCCAATTTCTACTACAATGAGCAGTTCTTC
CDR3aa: CASYTARTSANFYYNEQFF

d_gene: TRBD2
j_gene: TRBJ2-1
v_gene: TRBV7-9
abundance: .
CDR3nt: TGTGCCAGCAGCCGGGGCGGGACTATAGTGTTCTTC
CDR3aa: CASSRGGTIVFF

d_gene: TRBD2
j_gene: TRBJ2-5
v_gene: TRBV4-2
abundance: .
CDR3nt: TGTGCCAGCAGCCCCGTAGCGGGAGAAGAGACCCAGTACTTC
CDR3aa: CASSPVAGEETQYF

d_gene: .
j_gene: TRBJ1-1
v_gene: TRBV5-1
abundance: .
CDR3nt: TGCGCCAGCAGCTCTAACCCGGGCACTGAAGCTTTCTTT
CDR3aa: CASSSNPGTEAFF

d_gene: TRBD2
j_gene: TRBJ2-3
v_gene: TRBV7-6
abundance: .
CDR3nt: TGTGCCAGCAGCTCGACTAGCGGGAGGCCCCTTTCCGTGCAGTATTTT
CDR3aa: CASSSTSGRPLSVQYF

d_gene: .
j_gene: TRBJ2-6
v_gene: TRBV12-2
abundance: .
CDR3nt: TGTGCAAGTCGCTTAGAACCCCAGGGGGCGGTGGCCAACGTCCTGACTTTC
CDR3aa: CASRLEPQGAVANVLTF

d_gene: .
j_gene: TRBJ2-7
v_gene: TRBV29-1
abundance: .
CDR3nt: TGCAGCGTTGTTCTTTCCTACGAGCAGTACTTC
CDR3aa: CSVVLSYEQYF

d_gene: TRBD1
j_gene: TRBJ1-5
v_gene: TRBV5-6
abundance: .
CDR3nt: TGTGCCAGCAGCTTCGGACAGGCGATGTATCAGCCCCAGCATTTT
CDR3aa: CASSFGQAMYQPQHF

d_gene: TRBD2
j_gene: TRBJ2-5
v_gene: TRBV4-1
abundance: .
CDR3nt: TGCGCCAGCAGCCAAGAACTAGCGGGAGGGTATCAAGAGACCCAGTACTTC
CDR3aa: CASSQELAGGYQETQYF

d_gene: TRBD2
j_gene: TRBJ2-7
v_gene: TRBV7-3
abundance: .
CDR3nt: TGTGCCAGCAGGGAGACTAGCGGGAGAGGCGAGCAGTACTTC
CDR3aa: CASRETSGRGEQYF

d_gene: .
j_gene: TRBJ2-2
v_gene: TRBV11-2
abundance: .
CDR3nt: TGTGCCAGCAGCGTCGGGATGAACACCGGGGAGCTGTTTTTT
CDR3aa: CASSVGMNTGELFF

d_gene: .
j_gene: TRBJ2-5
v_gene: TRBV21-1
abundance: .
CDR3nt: TGTGCCAGCAGCAATTGCCGGGCTAGCGGGAGTGAGACCCAGTACTTC
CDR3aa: CASSNCRASGSETQYF

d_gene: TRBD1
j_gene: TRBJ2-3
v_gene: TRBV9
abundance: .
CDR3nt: TGTGCCAGCAGCGCCGGACAGGGGAGGGCCACAGATACGCAGTATTTT
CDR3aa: CASSAGQGRATDTQYF

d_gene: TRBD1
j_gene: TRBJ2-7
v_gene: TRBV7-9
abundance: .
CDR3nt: TGTGCCAGCAGCCTCACAGGGGACTCCTACGAGCAGTACTTC
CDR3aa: CASSLTGDSYEQYF

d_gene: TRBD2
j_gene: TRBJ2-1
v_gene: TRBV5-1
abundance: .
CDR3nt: TGCGCCAGCAGCTTGGGGACGGGAGGATCTTACAATGAGCAGTTCTTC
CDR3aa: CASSLGTGGSYNEQFF

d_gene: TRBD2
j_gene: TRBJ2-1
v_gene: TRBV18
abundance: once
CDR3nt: TGTGCCAGCTCACGAGCGGGAGGCCAAGAGCAGTTCTTC
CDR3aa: CASSRAGGQEQFF

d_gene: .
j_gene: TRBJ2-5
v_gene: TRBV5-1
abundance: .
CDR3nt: TGCGCCAGCAGCTTGGAACAGGGTTGGGAGACCCAGTACTTC
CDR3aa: CASSLEQGWETQYF

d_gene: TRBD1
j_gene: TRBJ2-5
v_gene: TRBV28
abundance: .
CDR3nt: TGTGCCAGCAGTTTCGGGGACAGACCAGAGACCCAGTACTTC
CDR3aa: CASSFGDRPETQYF

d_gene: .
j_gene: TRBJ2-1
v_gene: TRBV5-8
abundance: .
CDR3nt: TGTGCCAGCAGCTTGAGGCGGCGGGATGAGCAGTTCTTC
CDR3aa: CASSLRRRDEQFF

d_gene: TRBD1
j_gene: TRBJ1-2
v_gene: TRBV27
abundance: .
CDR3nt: TGTGCCAGCAGTACCTCGGGACAGGGAACGGGCTACACCTTC
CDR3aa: CASSTSGQGTGYTF

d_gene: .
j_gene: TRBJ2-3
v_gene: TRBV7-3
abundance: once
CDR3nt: TGTGCCAGCAGCTTAAATTCGGGAAGGGCGGGAACGCAGTATTTT
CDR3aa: CASSLNSGRAGTQYF

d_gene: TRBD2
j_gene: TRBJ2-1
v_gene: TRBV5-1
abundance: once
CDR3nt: TGCGCCAGCAGCCAAACTAGCGGGACAACCTACAATGAGCAGTTCTTC
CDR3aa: CASSQTSGTTYNEQFF

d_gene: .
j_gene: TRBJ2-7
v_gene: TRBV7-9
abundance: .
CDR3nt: TGTGCCAGCAGCTTAGACAGGGCAGTACGCGAGCAGTACTTC
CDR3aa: CASSLDRAVREQYF

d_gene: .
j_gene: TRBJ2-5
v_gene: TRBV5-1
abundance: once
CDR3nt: TGCGCCAGCAGCTTTGGGCTTCGGACAACCCAAGAGACCCAGTACTTC
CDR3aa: CASSFGLRTTQETQYF

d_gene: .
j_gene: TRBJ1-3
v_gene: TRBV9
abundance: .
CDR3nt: TGTGCCAGCAGCGTAGGGACAGCTGGAAACACCATATATTTT
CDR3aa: CASSVGTAGNTIYF

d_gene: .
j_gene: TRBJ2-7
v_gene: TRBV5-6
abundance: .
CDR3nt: TGTGCCAGCAGCTTGGAAGGCGGCTTCAGCTCCTACGAGCAGTACTTC
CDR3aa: CASSLEGGFSSYEQYF

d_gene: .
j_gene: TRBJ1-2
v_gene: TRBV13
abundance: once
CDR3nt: TGTGCCAGCAGCTTAGACAGCAGGGCTAACTATGGCTACACCTTC
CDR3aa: CASSLDSRANYGYTF

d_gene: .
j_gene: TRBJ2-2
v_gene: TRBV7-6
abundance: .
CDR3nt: TGTGCCAGCAGCTTAAAGCTGAACACCGGGGAGCTGTTTTTT
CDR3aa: CASSLKLNTGELFF

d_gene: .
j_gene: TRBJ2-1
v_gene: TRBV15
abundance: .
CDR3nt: TGTGCCACCAGCAGAGATTCCACGGTACCTCATGAGCAGTTCTTC
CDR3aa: CATSRDSTVPHEQFF

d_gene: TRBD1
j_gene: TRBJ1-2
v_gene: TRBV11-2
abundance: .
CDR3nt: TGTGCCAGCAGCCCCGGACAGGGTGGGGGCTACACCTTC
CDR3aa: CASSPGQGGGYTF